This is a list of T cell receptor beta chains from one sample in a study of cytotoxic CD8 clonotypes in ibrutinib-treated CLL. TCRdb's table, derived via immunoSEQ multiplex PCR, lists solely in-frame clones and lacks some. The data contain 110,000 to 150,000 clones, 70% to 80% of them singletons. This sample comprised PBMCs, obtained after 24 months of ibrutinib treatment. These receptors were collected from a human donor with chronic lymphocytic leukemia. The CDR3 runs from the conserved cysteine through the conserved F or W. The D gene is left open where the match is weak. The size entry is marked missing in some rows and otherwise reads once, few, many or a size class.

clone size: NA; V gene: TRBV5-6; D gene: NA; J gene: TRBJ2-3; CDR3 DNA: TGTGCCAGCACCCCCGGAGGACCCACGCAGTATTTT; CDR3 protein: CASTPGGPTQYF
clone size: once; V gene: TRBV6-5; D gene: NA; J gene: TRBJ1-1; CDR3 DNA: TGTGCCAGCAAAAGGGGGAACACTGAAGCTTTCTTT; CDR3 protein: CASKRGNTEAFF
clone size: NA; V gene: TRBV6-1; D gene: NA; J gene: TRBJ2-1; CDR3 DNA: TGTGCCAGCAGTGCCGGGTACAATGAGCAGTTCTTC; CDR3 protein: CASSAGYNEQFF
clone size: NA; V gene: TRBV7-9; D gene: NA; J gene: TRBJ2-2; CDR3 DNA: TGTGCCAGCAGCTTAGGACACTCGAACACCGGGGAGCTGTTTTTT; CDR3 protein: CASSLGHSNTGELFF
clone size: NA; V gene: TRBV7-9; D gene: NA; J gene: TRBJ2-7; CDR3 DNA: TGTGCCAGCAGCTTTAGGGGCCATAGCTCCTACGAGCAGTACTTC; CDR3 protein: CASSFRGHSSYEQYF
clone size: NA; V gene: TRBV4-2; D gene: NA; J gene: TRBJ2-5; CDR3 DNA: TGTGCCAGCAGCCAAGAGAGGGTAGCAGGCCAAGAGACCCAGTACTTC; CDR3 protein: CASSQERVAGQETQYF
clone size: NA; V gene: TRBV7-2; D gene: NA; J gene: TRBJ1-1; CDR3 DNA: TGTGCCAGCAGCCCCAGGGGTACGGGGAACACTGAAGCTTTCTTT; CDR3 protein: CASSPRGTGNTEAFF
clone size: NA; V gene: TRBV20-1; D gene: NA; J gene: TRBJ1-5; CDR3 DNA: TGCAGGGACCCCGATCAGCCCCAGCATTTT; CDR3 protein: CRDPDQPQHF
clone size: NA; V gene: TRBV27; D gene: TRBD2; J gene: TRBJ2-1; CDR3 DNA: TGTGCCAGCAGGCTAGCGGGAGTCAATGAGCAGTTCTTC; CDR3 protein: CASRLAGVNEQFF
clone size: NA; V gene: TRBV19; D gene: TRBD1; J gene: TRBJ1-4; CDR3 DNA: TGTGCCAGTAGTTCTCCGGGACAGGGCCCTAATGAAAAACTGTTTTTT; CDR3 protein: CASSSPGQGPNEKLFF
clone size: NA; V gene: TRBV27; D gene: NA; J gene: TRBJ2-7; CDR3 DNA: TGTGCCAGCAGTTTAGGGGCAGGGGCATACGAGCAGTACTTC; CDR3 protein: CASSLGAGAYEQYF
clone size: once; V gene: TRBV6-5; D gene: NA; J gene: TRBJ1-1; CDR3 DNA: TGTGCCAGCAGTCCTGGACTGAACACGGAAGCTTTCTTT; CDR3 protein: CASSPGLNTEAFF
clone size: NA; V gene: TRBV6-6; D gene: NA; J gene: TRBJ2-3; CDR3 DNA: TGTGCCAGCAGTCCCCCAGGGGGGGATACGCAGTATTTT; CDR3 protein: CASSPPGGDTQYF
clone size: once; V gene: TRBV9; D gene: NA; J gene: TRBJ2-2; CDR3 DNA: TGTGCCAGCACACGGGGCGGGGAGCTGTTTTTT; CDR3 protein: CASTRGGELFF
clone size: NA; V gene: TRBV19; D gene: NA; J gene: TRBJ2-1; CDR3 DNA: TGTGCCAGTAGGGGGGTGGAGCTGGGCAATGAGCAGTTCTTC; CDR3 protein: CASRGVELGNEQFF
clone size: NA; V gene: TRBV6-1; D gene: NA; J gene: TRBJ2-7; CDR3 DNA: TGTGCCAGCAGGACGAGCTCCTACGAGCAGTACTTC; CDR3 protein: CASRTSSYEQYF
clone size: NA; V gene: TRBV29-1; D gene: TRBD2; J gene: TRBJ2-1; CDR3 DNA: TGCAGCGTTTGGGGGAGGGCCCCCGGGGATGAGCAGTTCTTC; CDR3 protein: CSVWGRAPGDEQFF
clone size: NA; V gene: TRBV4-2; D gene: NA; J gene: TRBJ1-6; CDR3 DNA: TGTGCCAGCAGCCAAGTTAGGGATTCACCCCTCCACTTT; CDR3 protein: CASSQVRDSPLHF
clone size: few; V gene: TRBV11-2; D gene: NA; J gene: TRBJ1-3; CDR3 DNA: TGTGCCAGCATGTGGCGGCCGATATCTGGAAACACCATATATTTT; CDR3 protein: CASMWRPISGNTIYF
clone size: many; V gene: TRBV5-4; D gene: TRBD2; J gene: TRBJ2-7; CDR3 DNA: TGTGCCAGCAGCCCGGGCACTAGCGGCCCCTACGAGCAGTACTTC; CDR3 protein: CASSPGTSGPYEQYF
clone size: NA; V gene: TRBV9; D gene: NA; J gene: TRBJ2-4; CDR3 DNA: TGTGCCAGCAGCGCGCGGGACAAATCCATTCAGTACTTC; CDR3 protein: CASSARDKSIQYF
clone size: NA; V gene: TRBV6-6; D gene: TRBD2; J gene: TRBJ2-5; CDR3 DNA: TGTGCCAGCACCCCAGCGGGGGGGCCGTGGGAGACCCAGTACTTC; CDR3 protein: CASTPAGGPWETQYF
clone size: NA; V gene: TRBV5-1; D gene: NA; J gene: TRBJ2-1; CDR3 DNA: TGCGCCAGCAGCTTGGGCGGGGCCTCCTACAATGAGCAGTTCTTC; CDR3 protein: CASSLGGASYNEQFF
clone size: NA; V gene: TRBV4-3; D gene: NA; J gene: TRBJ1-6; CDR3 DNA: TGCGCCAGCAGCCAAGAGGTGCAGCCCGTCGGTTCACCCCTCCACTTT; CDR3 protein: CASSQEVQPVGSPLHF
clone size: NA; V gene: TRBV11-2; D gene: NA; J gene: TRBJ2-7; CDR3 DNA: TGTGCCAGCAGCTCCAGACCCGGGTGGGTCGAGCAGTACTTC; CDR3 protein: CASSSRPGWVEQYF
clone size: NA; V gene: TRBV5-1; D gene: NA; J gene: TRBJ1-6; CDR3 DNA: TGCGCCAGCAGCTTGGGCCCCGGGCACTCACCCCTCCACTTT; CDR3 protein: CASSLGPGHSPLHF
clone size: NA; V gene: TRBV28; D gene: TRBD2; J gene: TRBJ2-7; CDR3 DNA: TGTGCCAGCAGTTTGGGGACTAGCGGACGGGTAGAGCAGTACTTC; CDR3 protein: CASSLGTSGRVEQYF
clone size: few; V gene: TRBV9; D gene: NA; J gene: TRBJ2-7; CDR3 DNA: TGTGCCAGCAGCGGGGACGGTTACGAGCAGTACTTC; CDR3 protein: CASSGDGYEQYF
clone size: once; V gene: TRBV28; D gene: NA; J gene: TRBJ2-2; CDR3 DNA: TGTGCCAGCAGTTTGGCCAGGTCCCAGGGCACCGGGGAGCTGTTTTTT; CDR3 protein: CASSLARSQGTGELFF
clone size: NA; V gene: TRBV4-3; D gene: NA; J gene: TRBJ2-5; CDR3 DNA: TGCGCCAGCAGCCAAAACCATGCTGGGGGCGTCGGGGAGACCCAGTACTTC; CDR3 protein: CASSQNHAGGVGETQYF
clone size: NA; V gene: TRBV30; D gene: TRBD2; J gene: TRBJ2-5; CDR3 DNA: TGTGCCTGGAGTGGGGGGAAGGTCGCTGGAGCGGGGCAAGAGACCCAGTACTTC; CDR3 protein: CAWSGGKVAGAGQETQYF
clone size: NA; V gene: TRBV21-1; D gene: NA; J gene: TRBJ2-5; CDR3 DNA: TGTGCCAGCAGCACGATGGAAGGGGCCAACCAAGAGACCCAGTACTTC; CDR3 protein: CASSTMEGANQETQYF
clone size: NA; V gene: TRBV10-3; D gene: NA; J gene: TRBJ2-7; CDR3 DNA: TGTGCCATCCAAGAGGCCCTTCGGGGGCAGTACTTC; CDR3 protein: CAIQEALRGQYF
clone size: NA; V gene: TRBV9; D gene: TRBD2; J gene: TRBJ2-5; CDR3 DNA: TGTGCCAGCAGCCGGCGGGGGGGCCAAGAGACCCAGTACTTC; CDR3 protein: CASSRRGGQETQYF
clone size: NA; V gene: TRBV27; D gene: NA; J gene: TRBJ1-2; CDR3 DNA: TGTGCCAGCAGTTTAAGGGGGACGGAAGGCTACACCTTC; CDR3 protein: CASSLRGTEGYTF
clone size: NA; V gene: TRBV6-1; D gene: NA; J gene: TRBJ2-3; CDR3 DNA: TGTGCCAGCAGTCTGACTCCTTTCGATACGCAGTATTTT; CDR3 protein: CASSLTPFDTQYF
clone size: NA; V gene: TRBV6-5; D gene: NA; J gene: TRBJ1-3; CDR3 DNA: TGTGCCAGCACCCTTCGGGGTAGTGCTGGAAACACCATATATTTT; CDR3 protein: CASTLRGSAGNTIYF
clone size: NA; V gene: TRBV4-3; D gene: TRBD2; J gene: TRBJ2-1; CDR3 DNA: TGCGCCAGCAGCCAATGGATAGCGGGAGGGTCGGGTGAGCAGTTCTTC; CDR3 protein: CASSQWIAGGSGEQFF
clone size: NA; V gene: TRBV28; D gene: TRBD1; J gene: TRBJ1-2; CDR3 DNA: TGTGCCAGCAGTTTAACCGGGACAGGGGATGGCTACACCTTC; CDR3 protein: CASSLTGTGDGYTF
clone size: NA; V gene: TRBV7-4; D gene: NA; J gene: TRBJ2-3; CDR3 DNA: TGTGCCAGCAGCCGCGGGGCTGATACAGATACGCAGTATTTT; CDR3 protein: CASSRGADTDTQYF
clone size: NA; V gene: TRBV2; D gene: TRBD1; J gene: TRBJ1-1; CDR3 DNA: TGTGCCAGCAGCGTGACAGGGGGATCTGAAGCTTTCTTT; CDR3 protein: CASSVTGGSEAFF
clone size: NA; V gene: TRBV7-8; D gene: NA; J gene: TRBJ1-4; CDR3 DNA: TGTGCCAGCAGCCGGGGGGGATCAAGGAGTGAAAAACTGTTTTTT; CDR3 protein: CASSRGGSRSEKLFF
clone size: NA; V gene: TRBV13; D gene: NA; J gene: TRBJ1-4; CDR3 DNA: TGTGCCAGCAGCTGGGGGGCAGGGGCAGGTGAAAAACTGTTTTTT; CDR3 protein: CASSWGAGAGEKLFF
clone size: few; V gene: TRBV4-3; D gene: TRBD1; J gene: TRBJ1-4; CDR3 DNA: TGCGCCAGCAGCCAAGGTTCGGCAGGGGGCTGGGAAAAACTGTTTTTT; CDR3 protein: CASSQGSAGGWEKLFF
clone size: NA; V gene: TRBV7-6; D gene: NA; J gene: TRBJ2-5; CDR3 DNA: TGTGCCAGCAGCTTACCGGGAGTGGAAGAGACCCAGTACTTC; CDR3 protein: CASSLPGVEETQYF
clone size: NA; V gene: TRBV28; D gene: TRBD1; J gene: TRBJ2-7; CDR3 DNA: TGTGCCAGCAGTTCCGGACAGGCCGCCTCCTACGAGCAGTACTTC; CDR3 protein: CASSSGQAASYEQYF
clone size: NA; V gene: TRBV10-3; D gene: NA; J gene: TRBJ2-1; CDR3 DNA: TGTGCCCCCAGACAGACATGCTCCTACAATGAGCAGTTCTTC; CDR3 protein: CAPRQTCSYNEQFF
clone size: NA; V gene: TRBV19; D gene: NA; J gene: TRBJ1-2; CDR3 DNA: TGTGCCAGTACCACCAAGTTGAACTATGGCTACACCTTC; CDR3 protein: CASTTKLNYGYTF
clone size: NA; V gene: TRBV19; D gene: NA; J gene: TRBJ1-2; CDR3 DNA: TGTGCCAGTAGTATTCGAACGCGGCAGCTTTCTAACTATGGCTACACCTTC; CDR3 protein: CASSIRTRQLSNYGYTF
clone size: NA; V gene: TRBV7-3; D gene: TRBD2; J gene: TRBJ2-2; CDR3 DNA: TGTGCCAGCAGCTTAGGACCGGGACTAGGAGGTGTCACCGGGGAGCTGTTTTTT; CDR3 protein: CASSLGPGLGGVTGELFF
clone size: NA; V gene: TRBV9; D gene: TRBD2; J gene: TRBJ2-2; CDR3 DNA: TGTGCCAGCAGCGTAGCGGGGACTAGATACACCGGGGAGCTGTTTTTT; CDR3 protein: CASSVAGTRYTGELFF
clone size: NA; V gene: TRBV7-9; D gene: TRBD2; J gene: TRBJ2-1; CDR3 DNA: TGTGCCAGCAGACTAGCGGGAGGCGATGAGCAGTTCTTC; CDR3 protein: CASRLAGGDEQFF
clone size: few; V gene: TRBV14; D gene: NA; J gene: TRBJ1-6; CDR3 DNA: TGTGCCAGCAGCCAAGATAGTTTCCGCTCCTATAATTCACCCCTCCACTTT; CDR3 protein: CASSQDSFRSYNSPLHF
clone size: NA; V gene: TRBV5-6; D gene: NA; J gene: TRBJ1-3; CDR3 DNA: TGTGCCAGCTCGAGAGGCAGGGGAAATTGGAACACCATATATTTT; CDR3 protein: CASSRGRGNWNTIYF
clone size: NA; V gene: TRBV28; D gene: NA; J gene: TRBJ1-6; CDR3 DNA: TGTGCCAGCAGTTTACCCCCCAGTAATTCACCCCTCCACTTT; CDR3 protein: CASSLPPSNSPLHF
clone size: NA; V gene: TRBV9; D gene: TRBD2; J gene: TRBJ2-3; CDR3 DNA: TGTGCCAGCCGGGCTAGCGGGGCCCCCACAGATACGCAGTATTTT; CDR3 protein: CASRASGAPTDTQYF
clone size: NA; V gene: TRBV7-3; D gene: NA; J gene: TRBJ2-1; CDR3 DNA: TGTGCCAGCAGCTTAGATGGGGGCCTGCACAATGAGCAGTTCTTC; CDR3 protein: CASSLDGGLHNEQFF
clone size: many; V gene: TRBV7-8; D gene: TRBD1; J gene: TRBJ2-7; CDR3 DNA: TGTGCCAGCAGCCAAGGACAGGGCCCCTACGAGCAGTACTTC; CDR3 protein: CASSQGQGPYEQYF
clone size: NA; V gene: TRBV19; D gene: TRBD1; J gene: TRBJ2-5; CDR3 DNA: TGTGCCAGTAGTATTGGCTCGACAGGGGTTGGGGAGACCCAGTACTTC; CDR3 protein: CASSIGSTGVGETQYF